Following are 8 T cell receptor beta chains from one sample sequenced in a study of T cells after yellow fever vaccination. TCRdb reprocessed the 5' RACE reads with MiXCR, giving one entry per CDR3 protein. The data hold approximately 180,000 distinct CDR3 sequences, with 5.5% to 8% observed a single time. The specimen comprised CD4+ T cells sorted from PBMCs, sampled on the day of the first yellow fever vaccination. Source of these receptors: a man younger than 35 who received the YFV17D yellow fever vaccine.

In its sample, this clonotype was seen many times. The chain uses TRBV7-9 and TRBJ1-1; D gene ambiguous. The V end lost 1 base, the J end lost 1 base, and 7 bases lay between the germline ends. CDR1 is SEHNR, CDR2 FQNEAQ, per germline (reference sequence). CDR3 length: 14 amino acids. This chain's CDR3 is CASSLDASNTEAFF. The CDR3 nucleotides are TGTGCCAGCAGCTTAGATGCGTCGAACACTGAAGCTTTCTTT. Full variable domain (missing parts from reference TRBV7-9 and TRBJ1-1): DTGVSQNPRHKITKRGQNVTFRCDPISEHNRLYWYRQTLGQGPEFLTYFQNEAQLEKSRLLSDRFSAERPKGSFSTLEIQRTEQGDSAMYLCASSLDASNTEAFFGQGTRLTVV.

This clonotype has at least ten counts. The rearrangement links TRBV5-1 to TRBJ2-5, with D unresolved. Trimming took off 0 bases at V and 1 base at J, with 10 bases between the two ends. The V gene's germline CDR1 is SGHRS and CDR2 YFSETQ. The CDR3 totals 15 residues. The CDR3 DNA reads as TGCGCCAGCAGCTTGGGTAGGGAACCCCAAGAGACCCAGTACTTC. It encodes CASSLGREPQETQYF.

Many counts were recorded for this clonotype. The rearrangement uses TRBV20-1 and TRBJ2-2, with D maybe TRBD1 (5 bases). The CDR3 length is 13 residues. With 6 bases removed from V and 2 bases from J, the gap between germline ends came to 10 bases. Per the germline V gene, CDR1 is DFQATT and CDR2 is SNEGSKA (reference sequence). The CDR3 DNA reads TGCAGTGCATCGGACACAAACACCGGGGAGCTGTTTTTT. Translating gives CSASDTNTGELFF.

At least ten counts were recorded for this clonotype. The CDR3 nucleotides read TGCGCCAGCAATACAGGGGAAGCGAACACCGGGGAGCTGTTTTTT. Its protein product is CASNTGEANTGELFF. The chain has TRBV5-1 and TRBJ2-2; 7 bases are shared with TRBD1. Germline loops: CDR1 SGHRS, CDR2 YFSETQ. The CDR3 runs 15 residues. With 6 bases clipped from V and 0 bases from J, the junction kept 5 bases outside the gene matches.

This clonotype was seen repeatedly, ten times or more. The chain employs TRBV2 and TRBJ1-1, with 8 bases identical to TRBD1. CDR1 and CDR2 from the germline V gene are SNHLY and FYNNEI. CDR3 length: 16 amino acids. The V and J ends lost 7 bases and 5 bases, in that order; junction bases with no gene match: 15. CDR3 amino acids: CASKDRVTPAGTEAFF. In DNA form, the CDR3 reads TGTGCCAGCAAGGACAGGGTAACCCCGGCGGGAACTGAAGCTTTCTTT.

This clonotype was counted many times. The rearrangement uses TRBV4-1 and TRBJ2-1; TRBD1 is a possible D gene (5 bases). The CDR3 spans 15 residues. Germline V CDR1 and CDR2: MGHRA, YSYEKL. V gave up 1 base and J gave up 6 bases, with 13 bases separating them. The CDR3 DNA is TGCGCCAGCAGCCAAGGACAGCAAAGGGGCAATGAGCAGTTCTTC. Its translation: CASSQGQQRGNEQFF.

This clonotype was counted ten times or more. V is TRBV7-2 and J is TRBJ2-5; the D call may be TRBD1 or TRBD2 (5 bases each). Germline-derived CDR1 and CDR2 are SGHTA and FQGNSA. V was clipped by 8 bases and J by 5 bases, with 18 bases between them. The CDR3 covers 14 residues. This chain's CDR3 is CASRSGGIMETQYF. The CDR3 DNA sequence: TGTGCCAGCCGTTCTGGGGGAATCATGGAGACCCAGTACTTC.

In its sample, this clonotype was seen a few times. The CDR3 sequence: CASSFPFGGTASYGYTF. The CDR3 DNA reads as TGTGCCAGCAGCTTCCCCTTCGGGGGGACAGCGAGCTATGGCTACACCTTC. V and J are TRBV11-2 and TRBJ1-2, with 7 nucleotides matching TRBD1. This CDR3 is 17 amino acids long. J was trimmed by 4 bases and V by 3 bases; bases with no gene match: 14. In germline, CDR1 is SGHAT, CDR2 FQNNGV.